This T cell receptor (beta chain) was identified during a study of patients and donors after allogeneic stem cell transplantation. TCRdb reanalysed the RT-PCR reads using MiXCR and keeps one entry per CDR3 protein. The sample lists about a million distinct CDR3 sequences; roughly 17% were seen once. The sequence was obtained from a human donor who was either an allogeneic HSCT recipient or a stem cell or donor lymphocyte infusion donor (not recorded which). It is not recorded whose cells these are; they may come from a transplant donor. The sample was blood, either unsorted or a sorted T cell fraction (not recorded which).

The CDR3 sequence is CSASFRDRVSYEQYF. The DNA of the CDR3 is TGCAGTGCTAGCTTTAGGGACAGGGTCTCTTACGAGCAGTACTTC. This chain joins TRBV20-1 and TRBJ2-7, with 9 nucleotides matching TRBD1. After removal of 3 bases from V and 4 bases from J, the junction contained 10 bases not matched to a gene. Germline V gives CDR1 DFQATT, CDR2 SNEGSKA (reference sequence). The CDR3 covers 15 residues.